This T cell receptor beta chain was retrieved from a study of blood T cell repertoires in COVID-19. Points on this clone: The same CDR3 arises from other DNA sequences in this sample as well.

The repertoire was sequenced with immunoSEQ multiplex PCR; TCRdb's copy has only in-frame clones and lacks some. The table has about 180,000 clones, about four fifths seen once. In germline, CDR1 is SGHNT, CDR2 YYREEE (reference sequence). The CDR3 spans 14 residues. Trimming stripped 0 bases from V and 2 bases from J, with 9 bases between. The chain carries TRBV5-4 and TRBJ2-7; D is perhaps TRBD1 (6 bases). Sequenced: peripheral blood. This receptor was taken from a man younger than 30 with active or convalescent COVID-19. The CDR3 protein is CASSLGGGPYEQYF. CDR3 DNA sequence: TGTGCCAGCAGCTTGGGTGGGGGCCCCTACGAGCAGTACTTC.